The rows below give T cell receptor beta chains drawn from one sample of a study of blood T cell repertoires in COVID-19. Here immunoSEQ multiplex PCR was the method, and the copy in TCRdb shows in-frame clones only, minus some. The data contain around 200,000 clones, around 79% of them singletons. Sequencing was done on a sample of peripheral blood. These TCRs come from a woman aged 40 to 50 with COVID-19, enrolled during active disease. CDR3s include the opening cysteine and the closing phenylalanine or tryptophan. Each record gives: V gene, J gene, D gene, CDR3 length, clone size, CDR3 DNA, CDR3 protein. D genes are given only for firm matches. Clone sizes are given selectively: once, few, many, or a class where the clone is expanded.

TRBV4-1	TRBJ2-7	.	16	.	TGCGCCAGCAGCCAGGCAGATCTAGCCGACGCCTCCGAGCAGTACTTC	CASSQADLADASEQYF
TRBV7-9	TRBJ1-5	TRBD1	15	.	TGTGCCAGCAGCTTACAGGGGGCGAAGAATCAGCCCCAGCATTTT	CASSLQGAKNQPQHF
TRBV2	TRBJ2-3	TRBD2	12	.	TGTGGGACTAGCGGGGGGGAAGATACGCAGTATTTT	CGTSGGEDTQYF
TRBV12-3/TRBV12-4	TRBJ1-6	.	13	many	TGTGCCAGCAGTCCTCAGGGGAATTCACCCCTCCACTTT	CASSPQGNSPLHF
TRBV10-3	TRBJ1-2	TRBD1	16	.	TGTGCCATCAGTGACCAGGGCCCTGGGACAGGGCTAGGCTACACCTTC	CAISDQGPGTGLGYTF
TRBV3-1/TRBV3-2	TRBJ1-5	TRBD1	21	.	TGTGCCAGCAGCCCCAAGATCAGAGACAGGGGGGGGAGGAATAGCAATCAGCCCCAGCATTTT	CASSPKIRDRGGRNSNQPQHF
TRBV4-1	TRBJ1-6	TRBD1	15	.	TGCGCCAGCAGCCAGGAAAGAGGGGGCGTTAAACCCCTCCACTTT	CASSQERGGVKPLHF
TRBV18	TRBJ2-5	TRBD1	11	.	TGTGCCAGCTCACCGACAGGGGACCAGTACTTC	CASSPTGDQYF
TRBV11-2	TRBJ2-5	.	17	.	TGTGCCAGCAGATCACCGAAGGGAGCCACCGGCCAAGAGACCCAGTACTTC	CASRSPKGATGQETQYF
TRBV6-5	TRBJ1-5	TRBD1	15	.	TGTGCCAGCAGAGCGGACAGGGGCCCCCATCAGCCCCAGCATTTT	CASRADRGPHQPQHF
TRBV5-1	TRBJ2-3	.	14	.	TGCGCCAGCAGCTTGGGTCCATCCACAGATACGCAGTATTTT	CASSLGPSTDTQYF
TRBV3-1/TRBV3-2	TRBJ2-1	.	15	.	TGTGCCAGCAGGAAGACTTTTCCGGCCTACAATGAGCAGTTCTTC	CASRKTFPAYNEQFF